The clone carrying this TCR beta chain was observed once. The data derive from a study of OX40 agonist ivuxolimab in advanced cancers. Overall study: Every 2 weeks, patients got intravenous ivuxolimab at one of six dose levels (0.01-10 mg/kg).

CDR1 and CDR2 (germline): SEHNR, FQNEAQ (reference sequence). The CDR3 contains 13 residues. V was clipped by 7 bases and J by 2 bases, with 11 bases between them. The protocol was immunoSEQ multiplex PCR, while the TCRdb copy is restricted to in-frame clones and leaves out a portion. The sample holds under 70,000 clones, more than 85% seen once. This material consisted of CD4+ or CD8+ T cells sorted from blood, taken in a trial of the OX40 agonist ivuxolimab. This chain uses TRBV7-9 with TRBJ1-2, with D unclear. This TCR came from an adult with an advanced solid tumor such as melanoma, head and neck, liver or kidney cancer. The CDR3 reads CASNPQSNYGYTF. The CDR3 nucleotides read TGTGCCAGCAACCCACAAAGCAACTATGGCTACACCTTC.